One sample yielded the 5 T cell receptor beta chains listed below, sequenced in a study of T cell responses to AZD1222 COVID-19 vaccine. TCRdb keeps only in-frame clones here, not all; method: immunoSEQ multiplex PCR. Of 130,000 to 150,000 clones detected, more than 90% appear once; the ten largest clones hold over 1.5%. The sample here was peripheral blood, taken on day 0 of AZD1222 vaccination. The source is an adult in good health.

V gene TRBV18 combines with J gene TRBJ1-6; 7 nucleotides agree with TRBD1. The CDR3 is 17 amino acids. V lost 4 bases, J lost 8 bases, and 14 bases stayed unmatched. Germline CDR1 and CDR2: KGHSH and LQKENI. DNA for the CDR3: TGTGCCAGCTCACTTGAGGTACCGACAGGGTGGGATTCACCCCTCCACTTT. Translation: CASSLEVPTGWDSPLHF. The entire variable domain, with the rest obtained from reference TRBV18 and TRBJ1-6, is as follows: NAGVMQNPRHLVRRRGQEARLRCSPMKGHSHVYWYRQLPEEGLKFMVYLQKENIIDESGMPKERFSAEFPKEGPSILRIQQVVRGDSAAYFCASSLEVPTGWDSPLHFGNGTRLTVT.

The chain is built from TRBV6-5 and TRBJ2-2; D is undetermined. This CDR3 comprises 13 residues. Deletions cut 6 bases from V and 3 bases from J, with 8 bases between. CDR1 is MNHEY, CDR2 SVGAGI, per germline. This chain's CDR3 is CASRGRDTGELFF. DNA of the CDR3: TGTGCCAGCAGGGGTAGGGACACCGGGGAGCTGTTTTTT.

The chain couples TRBV29-1 to TRBJ1-2, with a possible D match to TRBD1 (6 bases). The V end lost 0 bases, the J end lost 0 bases, and 8 bases lay between the germline ends. This CDR3 comprises 14 residues. The germline gives CDR1 SQVTM, CDR2 ANQGSEA. CDR3 amino acids: CSVEDWTANYGYTF. The CDR3 DNA sequence: TGCAGCGTTGAAGATTGGACAGCTAACTATGGCTACACCTTC.

The CDR3 nucleotides read TGTGCCAGTAGTATTTCAGGGGTAGGTTCCTATGGAGAGACCCAGTACTTC. It yields the protein CASSISGVGSYGETQYF. The chain combines TRBV19 with TRBJ2-5; possible D gene TRBD1, 6 bases. Germline CDR1 and CDR2: LNHDA and SQIVND (reference sequence). The CDR3 loop spans 17 amino acids. The V and J ends lost 3 bases and 4 bases respectively, with 21 bases between them.

CDR3 nucleotide sequence: TGTGCCAGCAGCCGAAGAGGCGGGATGAGTGGCACCGGGGAGCTGTTTTTT. Encoded protein: CASSRRGGMSGTGELFF. This rearrangement joins TRBV5-6 to TRBJ2-2; D perhaps matches TRBD2 (6 bases). Germline V gene lookup returns CDR1 SGHDT and CDR2 YYEEEE. Deletions cut 4 bases from V and 4 bases from J, with 20 bases between. The CDR3 totals 17 residues.